Below, 22 T cell receptor beta chains from the same sample are listed, as sequenced in a study of blood T cell repertoires in COVID-19. Clones were read by immunoSEQ multiplex PCR, and TCRdb kept only the in-frame ones, dropping some. The sample includes about 140,000 clones, more than 60% seen only once; the top ten take around a sixth. Material for sequencing was peripheral blood. The receptors were sampled from a man aged 45 to 65 with acute or convalescent COVID-19.

This clone was recorded once. The rearrangement uses TRBV5-6 and TRBJ2-3; D gene unclear. V was pared by 0 bases and J by 4 bases, with 6 bases between. CDR3 length equals 13 residues. Germline V gene lookup returns CDR1 SGHDT and CDR2 YYEEEE. The CDR3 spells CASSLDRADTQYF. Here the CDR3 DNA reads TGTGCCAGCAGCTTGGACAGAGCAGATACGCAGTATTTT.

Written as DNA, the CDR3 is TGTGCCAGCAGCGCTACAGGGGGCTATAGAAGCAATCAGCCCCAGCATTTT. Its translation: CASSATGGYRSNQPQHF. The V gene is TRBV5-6, the J gene TRBJ1-5, with 9 positions matching TRBD1. The CDR3 has 17 amino acids. With 4 bases clipped from V and 1 base from J, the junction kept 9 bases outside the gene matches. Germline values: CDR1 SGHDT, CDR2 YYEEEE. Supplemented by reference TRBV5-6 and TRBJ1-5, the full variable domain reads DAGVTQSPTHLIKTRGQQVTLRCSPKSGHDTVSWYQQALGQGPQFIFQYYEEEERQRGNFPDRFSGHQFPNYSSELNVNALLLGDSALYLCASSATGGYRSNQPQHFGDGTRLSIL.

This clone showed up just once. Here the CDR3 DNA reads TGTGCCAGCAGTGCTTCTAGCGGGGTGGGTGAGCAGTTCTTC. Residues: CASSASSGVGEQFF. The chain has TRBV6-4 and TRBJ2-1; 9 bases map to TRBD2. CDR1 and CDR2 from the germline V gene are MRHNA and SNTAGT. The trim removed 4 bases at V and 9 bases at J, leaving 7 bases unmatched. The CDR3 runs to 14 residues.

The CDR3: CASSRDPQRGGYNEQFF. DNA of the CDR3: TGTGCCAGCAGCCGGGACCCCCAGCGGGGGGGGTACAATGAGCAGTTCTTC. V and J are TRBV6-2 or TRBV6-3 and TRBJ2-1; 10 nucleotides match TRBD2. V was pared by 6 bases and J by 4 bases, with 12 bases of the junction left unmatched. CDR1 and CDR2 (germline): MNHEY, SVGEGT. The CDR3 contains 17 residues.

This clone was counted between two and nine times. The genes are TRBV5-4 and TRBJ1-6; D not certain. The V gene lost 4 bases and the J gene lost 0 bases, with 11 bases spanning the gap. Germline V gene sequence: CDR1 SGHNT, CDR2 YYREEE (reference sequence). The CDR3 covers 16 residues. The CDR3 spells CASSQDTTSYNSPLHF. CDR3 bases: TGTGCCAGCAGCCAGGATACCACCTCCTATAATTCACCCCTCCACTTT.

The chain uses TRBV7-8 and TRBJ2-7, with TRBD2 identical over 11 bases. CDR3 length equals 17 residues. V shed 2 bases and J 5 bases; nucleotides not matched to a gene: 11. Germline loops: CDR1 SGHVS, CDR2 FQNEAQ. CDR3 sequence: CASSLRVIAGGPNEQYV. The CDR3 DNA reads TGTGCCAGCAGCTTAAGGGTCATAGCGGGGGGGCCCAACGAGCAGTACGTC.

The chain recombines TRBV2 with TRBJ1-6; TRBD1 might be the D (5 bases). Germline V gene data show CDR1 as SNHLY and CDR2 as FYNNEI. V was shortened by 6 bases and J by 0 bases, with 9 bases between the two germline ends. The CDR3 covers 15 residues. The DNA for the CDR3 is TGTGCCAGCAGACTCAGGGACTCCTATAATTCACCCCTCCACTTT. It codes for CASRLRDSYNSPLHF.

The V and J genes are TRBV12-1 and TRBJ1-1; the DNA was not used to check the table's D call, TRBD1. TRBV12-1 is annotated as a pseudogene. CDR3 length: 16 residues. The CDR3 loop reads CASSLNRDRDRTEAFF. The CDR3 nucleotides read TGTGCCAGCAGCTTAAACAGGGATAGAGATCGGACTGAAGCTTTCTTT.

The rearrangement joins TRBV11-2 to TRBJ2-1; tentatively, D is TRBD2 (5 bases). Per the germline V gene, CDR1 is SGHAT and CDR2 is FQNNGV. This CDR3 has 15 residues. The ends were cut back, 4 bases at V and 0 bases at J, with 10 bases in the middle. CDR3 nucleotides: TGTGCCAGCAGCTACGGGGTTAGCTCCTACAATGAGCAGTTCTTC. Its translation: CASSYGVSSYNEQFF.

The chain uses TRBV30 and TRBJ2-5; the match to TRBD1 covers 11 bases. V trimming: 7 bases; J trimming: 5 bases; junction bases outside the gene matches: 6. Germline loops: CDR1 GTSNPN, CDR2 SVGIG (reference sequence). This CDR3 contains 13 residues. CDR3 sequence reads: CALDRGRLETQYF. DNA for the CDR3: TGTGCCTTGGACAGGGGGCGTTTGGAGACCCAGTACTTC.

The chain employs TRBV5-5 and TRBJ1-2; 9 positions match TRBD1. Looked up from germline, CDR1 is SGHKS and CDR2 is YYEKEE (reference sequence). V trimming: 4 bases; J trimming: 5 bases; junction bases outside the gene matches: 9. The CDR3 covers 15 residues. The CDR3 DNA reads TGTGCCAGCAGCATACAGGGGGCTTTGTCGTATGGCTACACCTTC. It yields the protein CASSIQGALSYGYTF.

The chain combines TRBV24-1 with TRBJ2-1; the D is unclear. This CDR3 spans 15 amino acids. Germline assignment: CDR1 KGHDR and CDR2 SFDVKD. The V end was cut by 0 bases, the J end by 0 bases, with 5 bases between. The CDR3 loop is CATSDLQYSYNEQFF. In nucleotides, the CDR3 is TGTGCCACCAGTGATTTGCAGTACTCCTACAATGAGCAGTTCTTC.

V usage is TRBV2 and J usage is TRBJ2-2; TRBD2 matches 10 bases. Germline CDR1 is SNHLY and CDR2 is FYNNEI. Losses at the gene ends were 8 bases for V and 4 bases for J; bases not matched to a gene: 7. There are 15 residues in the CDR3. CDR3 sequence: CASARSSGGTGELFF. Written as DNA, the CDR3 is TGTGCCAGCGCGAGATCTAGCGGGGGCACCGGGGAGCTGTTTTTT.

V and J are TRBV12-5 and TRBJ1-6, with D possibly being TRBD1 (6 bases). The ends were cut back, 5 bases at V and 10 bases at J, with 15 bases in the middle. CDR1 LGHNT and CDR2 FRNRAP come from the germline V gene. CDR3 size: 14 residues. The CDR3, as DNA: TGTGCTAGTGGTCCAGGGGTAGGGTCCTCACCCCTCCACTTT. The encoded protein is CASGPGVGSSPLHF.

The chain employs TRBV5-8 and TRBJ1-2; D is perhaps TRBD1 (5 bases). The length of the CDR3 is 12 residues. V was pared by 4 bases and J by 4 bases, with 8 bases between. Germline V lookup: CDR1 SGHTS, CDR2 YDEGEE. The CDR3 here is CASSLGVYGYTF. Here the CDR3 DNA reads TGTGCCAGCAGCCTAGGGGTCTATGGCTACACCTTC. The full variable domain, completed using reference TRBV5-8 and TRBJ1-2, is EAGVTQSPTHLIKTRGQQATLRCSPISGHTSVYWYQQALGLGLQFLLWYDEGEERNRGNFPPRFSGRQFPNYSSELNVNALELEDSALYLCASSLGVYGYTFGSGTRLTVV.

The V call is TRBV7-3, the J call TRBJ2-1; possibly TRBD1 for D (6 bases). This CDR3 has 15 residues. V lost 4 bases to trimming and J lost 2 bases, with 12 bases between them. Germline CDR1 reads SGHTA; CDR2 reads FQGTGA. CDR3 amino acids: CASSWTENAYNEQFF. The CDR3 DNA follows: TGTGCCAGCAGCTGGACAGAAAATGCCTACAATGAGCAGTTCTTC.

V is TRBV3-1 (or the pseudogene TRBV3-2) and J is TRBJ1-2; D is unclear. Germline V CDR1 and CDR2: LGHDT, YNNKEL (reference sequence). The CDR3 spans 17 residues. V lost 0 bases to trimming and J lost 2 bases, with 16 bases between them. The CDR3 DNA reads as TGTGCCAGCAGCCAAGATGGGTGGGGAGCTTCAAACTATGGCTACACCTTC. Encoded protein: CASSQDGWGASNYGYTF.

The rearrangement joins TRBV5-5 to TRBJ2-1; D is unclear. CDR3 size: 13 residues. CDR1 and CDR2 from the germline V gene are SGHKS and YYEKEE (reference sequence). The V end lost 3 bases, the J end lost 6 bases, and 10 bases lay between the germline ends. CDR3: CASSYEVGNEQFF. In nucleotides, the CDR3 is TGTGCCAGCAGCTACGAGGTGGGCAATGAGCAGTTCTTC.

The CDR3 reads CASSLGPGGTGELFF. The CDR3 DNA reads TGTGCCAGCAGCTTGGGGCCAGGGGGCACCGGGGAGCTGTTTTTT. The rearrangement links TRBV5-6 to TRBJ2-2; TRBD1 aligns across 7 bases. The CDR3 runs to 15 residues. Trimming took 0 bases from V and 4 from J; bases not matched to a gene: 3. The germline V gene encodes CDR1 SGHDT and CDR2 YYEEEE.

The rearrangement uses TRBV2 and TRBJ1-3; 7 bases line up with TRBD1. The CDR3 spans 15 residues. Trimming removed 1 base from V and 3 bases from J; junction bases left unmatched: 3. The germline V gene has CDR1 SNHLY and CDR2 FYNNEI. The CDR3 sequence is CASSEGQGVGNTIYF. The DNA for the CDR3 is TGTGCCAGCAGTGAAGGGCAGGGGGTTGGAAACACCATATATTTT.

The J gene is TRBJ2-2, the V gene TRBV3-1 (or the pseudogene TRBV3-2); D is unclear. With 0 bases removed from V and 4 bases from J, the gap between germline ends came to 27 bases. Germline values: CDR1 LGHDT, CDR2 YNNKEL (reference sequence). This CDR3 has 21 residues. The CDR3 DNA follows: TGTGCCAGCAGCCAAGATCCCATCGTTTGGCTCCCCCGCTTACGCACCGGGGAGCTGTTTTTT. It encodes CASSQDPIVWLPRLRTGELFF.

This clone was detected a few times. V usage is TRBV5-4 and J usage is TRBJ1-2; no firm D call. The CDR3 length is 12 residues. Germline loops: CDR1 SGHNT, CDR2 YYREEE (reference sequence). V dropped 0 bases and J dropped 8 bases, with 8 bases sitting between them. The CDR3 reads CASSLAEYGYTF. CDR3 nucleotides: TGTGCCAGCAGCTTGGCCGAGTACGGCTACACCTTC.